A single sample gave rise to the 30 T cell receptor beta chains below, sequenced in a study of blood T cell repertoires in COVID-19. Produced via immunoSEQ multiplex PCR; TCRdb's table is partial and in-frame only. The sample carries approximately 160,000 clones, 86% recorded once. Sequencing input: peripheral blood. These receptors came from a woman between 65 and 79 years old with acute or convalescent COVID-19.

Only one count was recorded for this clone. The chain recombines TRBV9 with TRBJ1-1; D is unresolved. Germline loops: CDR1 SGDLS, CDR2 YYNGEE. Trimming stripped 0 bases from V and 0 bases from J, with 9 bases between. This CDR3 is 15 amino acids long. CDR3 in amino acids: CASSVGGAMNTEAFF. CDR3 sequence (DNA): TGTGCCAGCAGCGTAGGGGGAGCGATGAACACTGAAGCTTTCTTT.

The chain has TRBV7-9 and TRBJ2-1; 7 nucleotides match TRBD1. This CDR3 spans 16 amino acids. CDR1 and CDR2 from the germline V gene are SEHNR and FQNEAQ (reference sequence). Germline trimming cut 1 base from V and 5 bases from J; bases unmatched to any gene: 8. The CDR3 region is CASSLVRGGYDNEQFF. In nucleotides, the CDR3 is TGTGCCAGCAGCTTAGTTCGAGGGGGCTATGACAATGAGCAGTTCTTC.

The chain links TRBV4-2 to TRBJ2-7; 10 positions agree with TRBD1. After removal of 3 bases from V and 6 bases from J, the junction contained 2 bases not matched to a gene. In germline, CDR1 is LGHNA, CDR2 YNFKEQ. This CDR3 comprises 13 residues. CDR3 residues: CASSQTGGGEQYF. In nucleotides, the CDR3 is TGTGCCAGCAGCCAGACAGGGGGCGGCGAGCAGTACTTC.

The rearrangement links TRBV3-1 (or the pseudogene TRBV3-2) to TRBJ1-3, with D perhaps matching TRBD1 (5 bases). This CDR3 is built from 17 residues. Trimming removed 3 bases at V and 0 bases at J, with 15 bases between. Germline V gene lookup returns CDR1 LGHDT and CDR2 YNNKEL (reference sequence). CDR3 in DNA: TGTGCCAGCAGCCAGTCCGAGACAGTGCTCTCTGGAAACACCATATATTTT. Translating it yields CASSQSETVLSGNTIYF.

The chain has TRBV5-1 and TRBJ1-3, with TRBD1 matching over 9 bases. CDR3 length: 15 residues. Germline trimming cut 4 bases from V and 8 bases from J; bases unmatched to any gene: 10. Germline CDR1 reads SGHRS; CDR2 reads YFSETQ. CDR3 DNA sequence: TGCGCCAGCAGCCGCAGGGGACAGGGTGGGGACACCATATATTTT. It specifies CASSRRGQGGDTIYF.

The V and J genes are TRBV21-1 and TRBJ1-5; the listed D gene, TRBD1, was not tested against the DNA. TRBV21-1 is an annotated pseudogene. This CDR3 is 23 amino acids long. CDR3 sequence: CASSKGTQGQGEAMVFGDQPQHF. CDR3 nucleotides: TGTGCCAGCAGCAAAGGAACCCAGGGACAGGGAGAGGCGATGGTTTTTGGCGATCAGCCCCAGCATTTT.

This clone occurred once. This chain joins TRBV7-8 and TRBJ2-7, with D perhaps TRBD1 (5 bases). This CDR3 has 13 residues. Looked up from germline, CDR1 is SGHVS and CDR2 is FQNEAQ. With 1 base removed from V and 4 bases from J, the gap between germline ends came to 8 bases. The CDR3 DNA sequence: TGTGCCAGCAGCTTAGACAGGTTATACGAGCAGTACTTC. Its protein is CASSLDRLYEQYF.

The chain uses TRBV14 and TRBJ1-1, with 8 nucleotides matching TRBD1. With V trimmed by 1 base and J by 1 base, 8 bases remained unmatched. Germline V gene sequence: CDR1 SGHDN, CDR2 FVKESK. The CDR3 totals 17 residues. CDR3 DNA sequence: TGTGCCAGCAGCCAAGTTCCAGGGGGCGCCGGGAACACTGAAGCTTTCTTT. As protein: CASSQVPGGAGNTEAFF.

The chain recombines TRBV6-6 with TRBJ1-1, with D maybe TRBD1 (6 bases). CDR1 is MNHNY and CDR2 is SVGAGI in the germline V gene (reference sequence). V was cut by 5 bases and J by 2 bases, with 15 bases left in between. CDR3 length: 15 residues. The CDR3 sequence: CASSPPRTANTEAFF. As DNA, the CDR3 is TGTGCCAGCAGTCCTCCTAGGACAGCTAACACTGAAGCTTTCTTT.

The chain couples TRBV6-5 to TRBJ1-3; 7 nucleotides align to TRBD1. V gave up 6 bases and J gave up 1 base; unmatched junction bases: 6. Germline V gives CDR1 MNHEY, CDR2 SVGAGI. The CDR3 has 15 amino acids. The CDR3 DNA follows: TGTGCCAGCAGGGACAGGAAAAGTTCTGGAAACACCATATATTTT. Translating gives CASRDRKSSGNTIYF.

A word on this clone: Other DNA sequences in this sample translate to the same CDR3. The V and J genes are TRBV3-1 (or the pseudogene TRBV3-2) and TRBJ1-1; D is uncertain. CDR1 and CDR2 (germline): LGHDT, YNNKEL (reference sequence). Trimming took 2 bases from V and 4 from J, leaving 8 bases between them. This CDR3 has 13 residues. In DNA form, the CDR3 reads TGTGCCAGCAGCCAACGCGGTGGCACTGAAGCTTTCTTT. Its protein product is CASSQRGGTEAFF.

The chain employs TRBV11-2 and TRBJ1-1; D is ambiguous. This CDR3 region has 13 residues. Germline CDR1 reads SGHAT; CDR2 reads FQNNGV. V lost 6 bases and J lost 1, with 9 bases in between. The CDR3 loop reads CASSFAENTEAFF. The CDR3 region has the DNA TGTGCCAGCAGTTTCGCAGAGAACACTGAAGCTTTCTTT. Combining the CDR3 with reference TRBV11-2 and TRBJ1-1 gives the whole variable domain EAGVAQSPRYKIIEKRQSVAFWCNPISGHATLYWYQQILGQGPKLLIQFQNNGVVDDSQLPKDRFSAERLKGVDSTLKIQPAKLEDSAVYLCASSFAENTEAFFGQGTRLTVV.

The chain links TRBV2 to TRBJ2-3; D might be TRBD2 (5 bases). There are 15 residues in the CDR3. Germline-derived CDR1 and CDR2 are SNHLY and FYNNEI. V was cut by 6 bases and J by 3 bases, with 16 bases left in between. CDR3: CASRIARVGTDTQYF. The CDR3 DNA is TGTGCCAGCAGAATAGCGCGGGTGGGGACAGATACGCAGTATTTT.

This rearrangement joins TRBV6-8 to TRBJ2-7; perhaps TRBD1 as D (6 bases). Germline-derived CDR1 and CDR2 are MNHGY and SAAAGT. The V end lost 6 bases, the J end lost 2 bases, and 14 bases lay between the germline ends. CDR3 size: 14 residues. In DNA, the CDR3 is TGTGCCAGCAGGGTGGACAGTTCCCCCTACGAGCAGTACTTC. Translated: CASRVDSSPYEQYF.

The table lists this clone with a few counts. The genes are TRBV19 and TRBJ1-3; D gene ambiguous. Trimming took off 10 bases at V and 0 bases at J, with 13 bases between the two ends. CDR1 and CDR2 (germline): LNHDA, SQIVND (reference sequence). The CDR3 totals 14 residues. This chain's CDR3 is CATKTQSSGNTIYF. The CDR3 DNA is TGTGCCACAAAAACACAGAGCTCTGGAAACACCATATATTTT.

CDR3 nucleotide sequence: TGTGCCAGCAGCTTAGTCTGGCAGAACACTGAAGCTTTCTTT. Translated: CASSLVWQNTEAFF. The rearrangement uses TRBV11-2 and TRBJ1-1; no firm D call. CDR3 length equals 14 residues. V was cut by 1 base and J by 1 base, with 7 bases left in between. Germline V lookup: CDR1 SGHAT, CDR2 FQNNGV.

The rearrangement joins TRBV30 to TRBJ1-2; 8 bases align to TRBD1. The germline V gene encodes CDR1 GTSNPN and CDR2 SVGIG (reference sequence). The CDR3 extends over 13 amino acids. With 8 bases clipped from V and 2 bases from J, the junction kept 7 bases outside the gene matches. The CDR3 is CARTDRANYGYTF. CDR3 sequence (DNA): TGTGCCAGGACGGACAGGGCGAACTATGGCTACACCTTC.

The count of this clone is one. J is TRBJ2-7 and V is TRBV5-1; TRBD1 matches at 9 bases. CDR3 length: 18 amino acids. Unmatched junction bases numbered 19, after V lost 4 bases and J lost 5 bases. Germline lookup yields CDR1 SGHRS and CDR2 YFSETQ. The CDR3 nucleotides read TGCGCCAGCAGCCCCGGGGTGAATTTACAGGGGGCTTACGACGAGCAGTACTTC. Residues: CASSPGVNLQGAYDEQYF.

V usage is TRBV4-1 and J usage is TRBJ1-2, with a tentative D call TRBD1 (6 bases). CDR3 size: 18 residues. Germline V gene data show CDR1 as MGHRA and CDR2 as YSYEKL. The V gene lost 0 bases and the J gene lost 0 bases, with 17 bases spanning the gap. The CDR3 spells CASSQDRVVRGANYGYTF. The DNA of the CDR3 is TGCGCCAGCAGCCAAGATCGAGTGGTCAGGGGAGCTAACTATGGCTACACCTTC.

This clone has just a few counts. The rearrangement uses TRBV24-1 and TRBJ1-2; 9 bases map to TRBD1. This CDR3 has 13 amino acids. The germline V gene encodes CDR1 KGHDR and CDR2 SFDVKD. The V and J ends lost 2 bases and 7 bases, in that order; junction bases with no gene match: 1. The DNA of the CDR3 is TGTGCCACCAGTGATTGGGACAGGGCTGGCTACACCTTC. This sequence encodes CATSDWDRAGYTF.

The rearrangement uses TRBV11-2 and TRBJ1-4; 10 positions agree with TRBD1. The CDR3 is made up of 15 amino acids. CDR1 SGHAT and CDR2 FQNNGV come from the germline V gene. Trimming cost V 5 bases and J 7 bases; bases outside gene matches: 7. The CDR3 spells CASSVGGTGVEKLFF. The DNA for the CDR3 is TGTGCCAGCAGCGTAGGAGGGACAGGGGTTGAAAAACTGTTTTTT.

The chain is built from TRBV28 and TRBJ1-5; 7 bases line up with TRBD1. V was pared by 5 bases and J by 1 base, with 2 bases of the junction left unmatched. Germline V gene data show CDR1 as MDHEN and CDR2 as SYDVKM. This CDR3 is 14 amino acids long. As DNA, the CDR3 is TGTGCCAGCAGTCTGGGACAGAGCAATCAGCCCCAGCATTTT. Translating gives CASSLGQSNQPQHF.

The chain recombines TRBV4-3 with TRBJ2-1; 7 nucleotides agree with TRBD2. Germline CDR1 reads LGHNA; CDR2 reads YSLEER. CDR3 length equals 17 residues. V dropped 0 bases and J dropped 0; count of bases not matched to a gene: 5. This chain's CDR3 is CASSQEGGLSSYNEQFF. CDR3 DNA: TGCGCCAGCAGCCAAGAGGGGGGGTTGAGCTCCTACAATGAGCAGTTCTTC.

The V and J genes are TRBV5-1 and TRBJ2-2; tentatively, D is TRBD1 (5 bases). Trimming shortened V by 0 bases and J by 0 bases, and 12 bases separated the two germline ends. The CDR3 totals 17 residues. Germline CDR1 SGHRS, CDR2 YFSETQ. In DNA, the CDR3 is TGCGCCAGCAGCTTGGGGCCAGGGTATTCGAACACCGGGGAGCTGTTTTTT. Amino acid sequence: CASSLGPGYSNTGELFF.

Of note for this clone: This same CDR3 is encoded by further DNA sequences in the sample. This chain uses TRBV28 with TRBJ2-5, with a tentative D call TRBD2 (5 bases). Per germline, CDR1 MDHEN and CDR2 SYDVKM. The length of the CDR3 is 13 residues. Deletions cut 3 bases from V and 4 bases from J, with 9 bases between. CDR3 in amino acids: CASSLGGRETQYF. The CDR3 DNA follows: TGTGCCAGCAGTTTGGGTGGGAGAGAGACCCAGTACTTC.

The V and J genes are TRBV28 and TRBJ2-1; 11 bases map to TRBD2. There are 14 residues in the CDR3. V trimming: 5 bases; J trimming: 8 bases; junction bases outside the gene matches: 5. Germline values: CDR1 MDHEN, CDR2 SYDVKM. The CDR3 DNA reads as TGTGCCAGCAGTCTCCGGACTAGCGGGTATGAGCAGTTCTTC. Protein: CASSLRTSGYEQFF. The entire variable domain, with the rest obtained from reference TRBV28 and TRBJ2-1, is as follows: DVKVTQSSRYLVKRTGEKVFLECVQDMDHENMFWYRQDPGLGLRLIYFSYDVKMKEKGDIPEGYSVSREKKERFSLILESASTNQTSMYLCASSLRTSGYEQFFGPGTRLTVL.

The chain recombines TRBV7-6 with TRBJ2-7, with 10 bases aligning to TRBD2. The trim removed 4 bases at V and 3 bases at J, leaving 6 bases unmatched. CDR1 and CDR2 from the germline V gene are SGHVS and FNYEAQ. The CDR3 contains 15 residues. The CDR3, as DNA: TGTGCCAGCAGCTCCGAAGCGGGAGGGCACTACGAGCAGTACTTC. Translated: CASSSEAGGHYEQYF.

The chain is built from TRBV7-9 and TRBJ2-5; the D gene is possibly TRBD2 (5 bases). The CDR3 covers 12 residues. Trimming shortened V by 7 bases and J by 2 bases, and 8 bases separated the two germline ends. The V gene's germline CDR1 is SEHNR and CDR2 FQNEAQ (reference sequence). CDR3 nucleotide sequence: TGTGCCAGCAATCGGGGACAAGAGACCCAGTACTTC. Amino acids: CASNRGQETQYF.

The chain employs TRBV19 and TRBJ1-2; the match to TRBD1 covers 11 bases. Germline lookup yields CDR1 LNHDA and CDR2 SQIVND (reference sequence). The CDR3 covers 15 residues. Unmatched junction bases numbered 9, after V lost 4 bases and J lost 8 bases. CDR3 bases: TGTGCCAGTAGTACCGGGACAGGGGGTCGATGGGGCTACACCTTC. Its translation: CASSTGTGGRWGYTF.

This chain joins TRBV9 and TRBJ1-2, with 10 bases lining up with TRBD1. V trimming: 3 bases; J trimming: 6 bases; junction bases outside the gene matches: 5. There are 14 residues in the CDR3. Germline V gives CDR1 SGDLS, CDR2 YYNGEE. CDR3 amino acids: CASSGWTGGDGYTF. CDR3 in DNA: TGTGCCAGCAGCGGCTGGACAGGGGGAGATGGCTACACCTTC.